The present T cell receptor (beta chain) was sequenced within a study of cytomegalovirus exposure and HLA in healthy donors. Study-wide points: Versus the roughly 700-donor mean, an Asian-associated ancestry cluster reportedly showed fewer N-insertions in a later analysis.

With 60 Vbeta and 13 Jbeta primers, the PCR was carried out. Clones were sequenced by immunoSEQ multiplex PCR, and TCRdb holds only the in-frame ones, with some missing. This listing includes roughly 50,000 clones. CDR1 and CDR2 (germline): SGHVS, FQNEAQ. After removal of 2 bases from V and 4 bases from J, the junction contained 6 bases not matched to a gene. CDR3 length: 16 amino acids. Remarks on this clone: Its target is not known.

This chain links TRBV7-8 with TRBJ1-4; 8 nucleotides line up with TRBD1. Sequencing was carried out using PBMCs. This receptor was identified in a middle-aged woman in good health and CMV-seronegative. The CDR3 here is CASSLILGQDNEKLFF. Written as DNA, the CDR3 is TGTGCCAGCAGCTTAATTCTGGGACAGGATAATGAAAAACTGTTTTTT.